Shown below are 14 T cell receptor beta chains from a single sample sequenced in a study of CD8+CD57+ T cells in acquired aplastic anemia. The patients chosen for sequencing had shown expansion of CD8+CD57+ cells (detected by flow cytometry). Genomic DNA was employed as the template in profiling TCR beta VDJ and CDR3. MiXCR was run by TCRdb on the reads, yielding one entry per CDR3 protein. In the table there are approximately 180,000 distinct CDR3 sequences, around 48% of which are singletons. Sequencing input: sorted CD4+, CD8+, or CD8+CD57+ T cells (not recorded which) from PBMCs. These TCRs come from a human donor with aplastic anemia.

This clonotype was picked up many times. The CDR3 reads CASSVAGGQRLDTQYF. Written as DNA, the CDR3 is TGTGCCAGCAGCGTAGCTGGGGGACAGAGGCTAGATACGCAGTATTTT. The chain employs TRBV9 and TRBJ2-3; TRBD1 matches 7 bases. With V trimmed by 0 bases and J by 5 bases, 9 bases remained unmatched. CDR1 and CDR2 (germline): SGDLS, YYNGEE. The CDR3 is 16 amino acids.

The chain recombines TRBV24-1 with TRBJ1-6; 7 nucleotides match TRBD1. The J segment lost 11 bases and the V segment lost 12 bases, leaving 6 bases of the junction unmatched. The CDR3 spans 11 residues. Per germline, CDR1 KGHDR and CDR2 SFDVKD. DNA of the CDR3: TGTGCCTCACAGGGGTCTGCACCCCTCCACTTT. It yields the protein CASQGSAPLHF.

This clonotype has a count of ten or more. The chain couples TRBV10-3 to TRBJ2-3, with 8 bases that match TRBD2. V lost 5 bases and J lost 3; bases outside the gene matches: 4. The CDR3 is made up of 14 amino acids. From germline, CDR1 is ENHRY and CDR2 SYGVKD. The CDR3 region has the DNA TGTGCCATCAGTAGCGGGAGAGGGACAGATACGCAGTATTTT. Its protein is CAISSGRGTDTQYF.

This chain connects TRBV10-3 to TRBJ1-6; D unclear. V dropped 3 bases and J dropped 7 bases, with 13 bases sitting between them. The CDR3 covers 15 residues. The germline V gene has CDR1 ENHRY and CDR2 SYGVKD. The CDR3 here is CAISERPGENSPLHF. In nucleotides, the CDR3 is TGTGCCATCAGTGAAAGGCCCGGGGAGAATTCACCCCTCCACTTT.

CDR3 DNA: TGTGCCAGCAGTCCCGACAGGGCATCACCCCTCCACTTT. Amino acid sequence: CASSPDRASPLHF. This chain uses TRBV2 with TRBJ1-6; 7 bases are a match to TRBD1. The CDR3 extends over 13 amino acids. V shed 5 bases, J shed 10 bases, and the junction held 5 bases outside the gene matches. From germline, CDR1 is SNHLY and CDR2 FYNNEI. Supplemented by reference TRBV2 and TRBJ1-6, the full variable domain reads EPEVTQTPSHQVTQMGQEVILRCVPISNHLYFYWYRQILGQKVEFLVSFYNNEISEKSEIFDDQFSVERPDGSNFTLKIRSTKLEDSAMYFCASSPDRASPLHFGNGTRLTVT.

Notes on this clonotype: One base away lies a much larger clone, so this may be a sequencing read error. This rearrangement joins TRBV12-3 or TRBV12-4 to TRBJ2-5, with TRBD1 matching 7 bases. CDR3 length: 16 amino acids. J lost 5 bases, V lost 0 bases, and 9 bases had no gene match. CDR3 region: CASSLANRGPVETQYF. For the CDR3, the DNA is TGTGCCAGCAGTTTAGCGAACAGGGGCCCCGTGGAGACCCAGTACTTC.

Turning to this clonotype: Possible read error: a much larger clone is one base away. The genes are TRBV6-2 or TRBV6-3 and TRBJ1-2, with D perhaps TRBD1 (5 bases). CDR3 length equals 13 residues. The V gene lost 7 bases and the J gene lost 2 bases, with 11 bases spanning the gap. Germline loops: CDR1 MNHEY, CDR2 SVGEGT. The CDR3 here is CASNWDGNYGYTF. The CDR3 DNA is TGTGCCAGCAATTGGGACGGGAACTATGGCTACACCTTC.

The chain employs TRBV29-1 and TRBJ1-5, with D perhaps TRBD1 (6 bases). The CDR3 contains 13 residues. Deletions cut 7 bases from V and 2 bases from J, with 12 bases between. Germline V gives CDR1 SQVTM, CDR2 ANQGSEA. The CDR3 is CSAAGVGNQPQHF. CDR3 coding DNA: TGCAGCGCCGCAGGGGTCGGCAATCAGCCCCAGCATTTT.

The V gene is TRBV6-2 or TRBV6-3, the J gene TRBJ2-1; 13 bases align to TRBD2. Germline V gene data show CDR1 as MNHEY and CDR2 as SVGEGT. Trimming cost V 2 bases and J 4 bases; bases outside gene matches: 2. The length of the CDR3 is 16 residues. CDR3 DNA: TGTGCCAGCAGTTACATGGGACTAGCGGGATACAATGAGCAGTTCTTC. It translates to CASSYMGLAGYNEQFF.

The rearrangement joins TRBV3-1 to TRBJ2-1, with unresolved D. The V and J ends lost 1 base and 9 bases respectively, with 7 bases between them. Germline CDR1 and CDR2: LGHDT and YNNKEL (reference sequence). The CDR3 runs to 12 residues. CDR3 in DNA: TGTGCCAGCAGCCAAGCCCGGGCTGAGCAGTTCTTC. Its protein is CASSQARAEQFF.

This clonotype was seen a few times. The CDR3 DNA follows: TGCGCCAGCAGGCCTGCTAGCGGGGGGAACACCGGGGAGCTGTTTTTT. Translated, it gives CASRPASGGNTGELFF. The chain links TRBV5-1 to TRBJ2-2; 10 bases map to TRBD2. The CDR3 totals 16 residues. Trimming removed 5 bases from V and 1 base from J; junction bases left unmatched: 5. Germline assignment: CDR1 SGHRS and CDR2 YFSETQ. Full variable domain (missing parts from reference TRBV5-1 and TRBJ2-2): KAGVTQTPRYLIKTRGQQVTLSCSPISGHRSVSWYQQTPGQGLQFLFEYFSETQRNKGNFPGRFSGRQFSNSRSEMNVSTLELGDSALYLCASRPASGGNTGELFFGEGSRLTVL.

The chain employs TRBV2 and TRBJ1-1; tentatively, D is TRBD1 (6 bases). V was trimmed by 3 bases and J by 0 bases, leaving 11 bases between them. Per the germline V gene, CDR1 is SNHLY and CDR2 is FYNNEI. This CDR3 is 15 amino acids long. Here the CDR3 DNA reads TGTGCCAGCAGTGATGAGGACAGAATGAACACTGAAGCTTTCTTT. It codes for CASSDEDRMNTEAFF.

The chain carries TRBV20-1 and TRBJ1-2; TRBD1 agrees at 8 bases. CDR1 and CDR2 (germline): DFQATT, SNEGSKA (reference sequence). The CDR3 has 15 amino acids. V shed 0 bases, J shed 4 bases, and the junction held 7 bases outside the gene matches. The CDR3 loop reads CSARDGAGGRYGYTF. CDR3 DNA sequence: TGCAGTGCTAGAGATGGGGCAGGGGGCCGCTATGGCTACACCTTC.

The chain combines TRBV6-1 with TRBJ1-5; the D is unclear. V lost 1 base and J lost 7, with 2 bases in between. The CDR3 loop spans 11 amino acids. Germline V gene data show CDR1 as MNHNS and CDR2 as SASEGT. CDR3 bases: TGTGCCAGCAGTGAAGGCCAGCCCCAGCATTTT. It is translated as CASSEGQPQHF.